This TCR beta chain was captured by sequencing in a study of spatial heterogeneity in lung cancer. Study context: Beta-chain sequences consistently outnumbered alpha-chain sequences in detection. Regarding the study as a whole: Blood contained ubiquitous expanded tumor TCRs more at resection than at follow-up.

The CDR3 has 13 amino acids. V lost 4 bases to trimming and J lost 8 bases; unmatched junction nucleotides: 5. Germline lookup yields CDR1 LGHDT and CDR2 YNNKEL (reference sequence). Described time point: sample taken at primary tumor resection. Tumor, nontumor lung or frozen PBMC supplied whole RNA, sequenced without sorting. The study tagged each TCR cDNA molecule with a unique molecular identifier. TCRdb independently ran MiXCR on the 5' RACE reads; one entry per CDR3 protein. The sample yields 40,000 to 45,000 distinct CDR3 sequences, roughly 13% seen once. This clonotype was detected ten times or more. The target antigen is unknown.

Material: PBMCs, obtained at surgery. The chain recombines TRBV3-1 with TRBJ1-2, with 9 bases that match TRBD1. The TCR was taken from a male donor with early-stage non-small cell lung cancer. The CDR3 is CASSLLGTGGYTF. The CDR3 nucleotides are TGTGCCAGCAGCCTGCTTGGGACAGGGGGCTACACCTTC.